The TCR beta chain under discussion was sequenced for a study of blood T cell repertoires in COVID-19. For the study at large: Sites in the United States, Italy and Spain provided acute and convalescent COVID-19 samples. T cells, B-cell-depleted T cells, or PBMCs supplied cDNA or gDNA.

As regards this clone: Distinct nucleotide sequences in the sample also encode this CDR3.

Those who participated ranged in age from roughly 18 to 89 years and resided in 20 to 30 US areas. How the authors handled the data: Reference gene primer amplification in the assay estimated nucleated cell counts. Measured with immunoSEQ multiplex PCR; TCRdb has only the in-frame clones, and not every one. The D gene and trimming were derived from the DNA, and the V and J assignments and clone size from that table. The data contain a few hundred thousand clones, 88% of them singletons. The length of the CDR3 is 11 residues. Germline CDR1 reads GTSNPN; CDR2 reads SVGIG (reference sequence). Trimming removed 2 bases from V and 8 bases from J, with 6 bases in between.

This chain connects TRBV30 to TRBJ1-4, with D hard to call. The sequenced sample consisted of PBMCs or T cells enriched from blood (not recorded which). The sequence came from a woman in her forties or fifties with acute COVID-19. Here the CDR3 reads CAWSTSEKLFF. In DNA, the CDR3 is TGTGCCTGGAGTACTAGCGAAAAACTGTTTTTT.